This entry lists 28 T cell receptor beta chains sequenced from one sample in a study of T-cell reconstitution after alpha-beta-depleted transplantation in children. Construction of the TCRbeta library involved unique molecular identifiers. MiXCR, applied by TCRdb to the PCR reads, yields one record per CDR3 protein. The data contain about 980,000 distinct CDR3 sequences, roughly 31% of them singletons. Sample: PBMCs, mostly from graft donor cells, taken 360 days after TCRalphabeta/CD19-depleted stem cell transplant. Every receptor here comes from a boy under two years old who had a stem cell transplant for SCID, so the T cells may come from the graft donor.

The chain employs TRBV20-1 and TRBJ1-1; TRBD1 matches at 7 bases. V was clipped by 3 bases and J by 11 bases; unmatched bases: 6. The CDR3 is 11 amino acids. Germline lookup yields CDR1 DFQATT and CDR2 SNEGSKA (reference sequence). For the CDR3, the DNA is TGCAGTGCTAGTTTGAGGGGGCGGGCTTTCTTT. Translation: CSASLRGRAFF.

This clonotype was observed a few times. The chain uses TRBV29-1 and TRBJ2-7; 9 bases match TRBD1. From germline, CDR1 is SQVTM and CDR2 ANQGSEA. The CDR3 sequence is 16 residues long. After removal of 2 bases from V and 9 bases from J, the junction contained 17 bases not matched to a gene. This CDR3 reads CSVEMEPGQGLYGQYF. The DNA for the CDR3 is TGCAGCGTTGAAATGGAACCGGGACAGGGCCTTTATGGGCAGTACTTC.

In this sample, this clonotype turned up once. The CDR3 sequence is CASSLARRSGKSQETQYF. CDR3 bases: TGTGCCAGCAGCTTAGCGAGGCGAAGCGGGAAAAGCCAAGAGACCCAGTACTTC. This rearrangement joins TRBV7-7 to TRBJ2-5, with 7 bases fitting TRBD2. Per germline, CDR1 SSHAT and CDR2 FNYEAQ (reference sequence). Losses at the gene ends were 0 bases for V and 1 base for J; bases not matched to a gene: 11. The length of the CDR3 is 18 residues.

The chain links TRBV19 to TRBJ2-7; 7 bases are shared with TRBD1. Unmatched junction bases numbered 5, after V lost 3 bases and J lost 6 bases. This CDR3 has 13 residues. Germline CDR1 and CDR2: LNHDA and SQIVND (reference sequence). The CDR3 DNA follows: TGTGCCAGTAGTATGGTTACAGGGGCCGAGCAGTACTTC. The encoded protein is CASSMVTGAEQYF.

This clonotype appeared a few times. This sequence joins TRBV6-1 and TRBJ2-2; TRBD2 is a possible D gene (6 bases). This CDR3 spans 16 amino acids. Per the germline V gene, CDR1 is MNHNS and CDR2 is SASEGT. Trimming removed 6 bases from V and 2 bases from J, with 16 bases in between. Here the CDR3 DNA reads TGTGCCAGCAGCGCCCCGGGACTTACTAACACCGGGGAGCTGTTTTTT. This codes for CASSAPGLTNTGELFF.

The chain has TRBV5-1 and TRBJ2-6; the D gene is possibly TRBD1 (6 bases). Germline CDR1 SGHRS, CDR2 YFSETQ. V lost 4 bases and J 0 bases, leaving 20 bases between the germline ends. This CDR3 has 19 amino acids. The CDR3 sequence: CASSPLPRQVLSGANVLTF. CDR3 coding DNA: TGCGCCAGCAGCCCCCTTCCCCGACAGGTCCTCTCTGGGGCCAACGTCCTGACTTTC.

This clonotype has only a few counts. A junction end diverges from the germline sequence, so it may reflect a read error. The J gene is TRBJ1-5, the V gene TRBV5-5; a possible D gene is TRBD1 (5 bases). The V gene's germline CDR1 is SGHKS and CDR2 YYEKEE (reference sequence). The CDR3 is 14 amino acids. As DNA, the CDR3 is TGTGCCAGCAGCCCCGGGACTCCGAATCGGCCCCAGCATTTT. The encoded protein is CASSPGTPNRPQHF.

The chain has TRBV5-1 and TRBJ2-5; D could derive from TRBD1 or TRBD2 (5 bases each). The germline gives CDR1 SGHRS, CDR2 YFSETQ. The CDR3 extends over 15 amino acids. Between the trimmed V and J ends, which lost 0 bases and 1 base, there was a span of 10 bases. CDR3 DNA: TGCGCCAGCAGCTTGGCGGGGCCATTCCAAGAGACCCAGTACTTC. Residues: CASSLAGPFQETQYF. Variable domain in full (rest from reference TRBV5-1 and TRBJ2-5): KAGVTQTPRYLIKTRGQQVTLSCSPISGHRSVSWYQQTPGQGLQFLFEYFSETQRNKGNFPGRFSGRQFSNSRSEMNVSTLELGDSALYLCASSLAGPFQETQYFGPGTRLLVL.

This clonotype appeared a few times. J is TRBJ1-3 and V is TRBV5-1; tentatively, D is TRBD1 (5 bases). The length of the CDR3 is 17 residues. From germline, CDR1 is SGHRS and CDR2 YFSETQ. Trimming removed 0 bases from V and 0 bases from J, with 13 bases in between. The CDR3 DNA follows: TGCGCCAGCAGCTTGGAAGGGGCTAGGATCTCTGGAAACACCATATATTTT. This sequence encodes CASSLEGARISGNTIYF.

In this sample, this clonotype turned up a few times. V is TRBV4-1 and J is TRBJ2-7; D remains unclear. This CDR3 has 15 residues. Trimming took 1 base from V and 0 from J, leaving 10 bases between them. In germline, CDR1 is MGHRA, CDR2 YSYEKL. The CDR3: CASSQAGLSSYEQYF. CDR3 bases: TGCGCCAGCAGCCAAGCAGGTCTTAGCTCCTACGAGCAGTACTTC.

The chain joins TRBV2 to TRBJ2-3; maybe TRBD2 (6 bases). The germline V and J ends were trimmed by 9 bases and 10 bases, with 26 bases remaining between them. This CDR3 is 15 amino acids long. CDR1 is SNHLY and CDR2 is FYNNEI in the germline V gene. CDR3 DNA: TGTGCCAGTACTGCATGGCGCGGGGCACAGATAGCGCAGTATTTT. Amino acid sequence: CASTAWRGAQIAQYF.

This clonotype was detected many times. The V gene is TRBV5-1, the J gene TRBJ2-3; tentative D call: TRBD1 (6 bases). Trimming left V 1 base short and J 2 bases short, with 14 bases between. CDR3 size: 16 residues. Germline V gene sequence: CDR1 SGHRS, CDR2 YFSETQ. This CDR3 is CASSLWGLPPTDTQYF. For the CDR3, the DNA is TGCGCCAGCAGCTTGTGGGGGCTCCCACCCACAGATACGCAGTATTTT.

This clonotype was detected many times. For the CDR3, the DNA is TGCGCCAGCAGCCTGACAGACGAGCAGTACTTC. It yields the protein CASSLTDEQYF. The V gene is TRBV5-1, the J gene TRBJ2-7; possible D gene TRBD1, 5 bases. Trimming pared 4 bases from V and 5 bases from J, leaving 7 bases between. Per germline, CDR1 SGHRS and CDR2 YFSETQ. The CDR3 contains 11 residues. The full variable domain, in which reference TRBV5-1 and TRBJ2-7 provide the parts outside the CDR3, is KAGVTQTPRYLIKTRGQQVTLSCSPISGHRSVSWYQQTPGQGLQFLFEYFSETQRNKGNFPGRFSGRQFSNSRSEMNVSTLELGDSALYLCASSLTDEQYFGPGTRLTVT.

There are a few counts of this clonotype. The chain employs TRBV12-3 or TRBV12-4 and TRBJ2-5, with TRBD1 as a possible D gene (5 bases). The CDR3 sequence is 13 residues long. The ends were cut back, 6 bases at V and 5 bases at J, with 13 bases in the middle. The DNA of the CDR3 is TGTGCCAGCAGACCAGACAGCCTGGAGACCCAGTACTTC. Translating it yields CASRPDSLETQYF.

This clonotype was counted only a few times. The chain has TRBV2 and TRBJ1-5, with D unclear. Per germline, CDR1 SNHLY and CDR2 FYNNEI. Trimming took off 5 bases at V and 11 bases at J, with 16 bases between the two ends. The CDR3 totals 13 residues. CDR3 nucleotides: TGTGCCAGCAGTATCGGACGATCATGGGCCCAGCATTTT. Residues: CASSIGRSWAQHF.

This sequence joins TRBV3-1 and TRBJ2-3; 9 bases fit TRBD2. CDR3 length: 15 residues. Germline-derived CDR1 and CDR2 are LGHDT and YNNKEL (reference sequence). The V gene end was trimmed by 4 bases and the J gene end by 4 bases; junction bases not matched to a gene: 6. The CDR3 is CASSPGTSRADTQYF. In DNA form, the CDR3 reads TGTGCCAGCAGCCCCGGGACTAGCCGGGCAGATACGCAGTATTTT.

The J gene is TRBJ2-2, the V gene TRBV7-3; TRBD1 might be the D (6 bases). Germline-derived CDR1 and CDR2 are SGHTA and FQGTGA. This CDR3 comprises 16 residues. V dropped 2 bases and J dropped 1 base, with 11 bases sitting between them. This CDR3 is CASSLQGSKNTGELFF. CDR3 nucleotide sequence: TGTGCCAGCAGCTTACAGGGGAGTAAGAACACCGGGGAGCTGTTTTTT.

The rearrangement joins TRBV6-1 to TRBJ1-4, with 8 bases matching TRBD1. The V gene's germline CDR1 is MNHNS and CDR2 SASEGT. The CDR3 sequence is 14 residues long. Germline trimming cut 7 bases from V and 5 bases from J; bases unmatched to any gene: 6. The CDR3 DNA sequence: TGTGCCAGCACCCGACAGGGGAAAAATGAAAAACTGTTTTTT. This sequence encodes CASTRQGKNEKLFF.

This clonotype showed up just a few times. V is TRBV4-3 and J is TRBJ1-1; maybe TRBD1 (5 bases). The CDR3 length is 14 residues. Trimming cost V 4 bases and J 5 bases, with 14 bases left between them. From germline, CDR1 is LGHNA and CDR2 YSLEER. In DNA form, the CDR3 reads TGCGCCAGCAGCCCTCGACGGGGGAGTACTGAAGCTTTCTTT. Its protein is CASSPRRGSTEAFF.

This chain joins TRBV3-1 and TRBJ1-2; possibly TRBD1 for D (6 bases). V lost 1 base, J lost 9 bases, and 9 bases lay in between. This CDR3 has 12 amino acids. In germline, CDR1 is LGHDT, CDR2 YNNKEL (reference sequence). CDR3 sequence: CASSQAGHRYTF. CDR3 nucleotides: TGTGCCAGCAGCCAAGCGGGACACCGCTACACCTTC.

This clonotype appeared a few times. Here the CDR3 reads CASSQGDSRFGELFF. CDR3 sequence (DNA): TGCGCCAGCAGCCAAGGGGACAGTCGGTTCGGGGAGCTGTTTTTT. The chain employs TRBV4-1 and TRBJ2-2; TRBD1 aligns across 7 bases. Germline V gene sequence: CDR1 MGHRA, CDR2 YSYEKL. This CDR3 comprises 15 residues. J gave up 7 bases and V 1 base, and 6 bases lay outside the gene matches.

The chain uses TRBV7-9 and TRBJ2-7; no clear D. V was clipped by 5 bases and J by 5 bases, with 10 bases between them. CDR1 is SEHNR, CDR2 FQNEAQ, per germline (reference sequence). The CDR3 sequence is 12 residues long. CDR3 in amino acids: CASSTLRNEQYF. Written as DNA, the CDR3 is TGTGCCAGCAGCACACTAAGGAACGAGCAGTACTTC.

The CDR3 DNA follows: TGTGCCAGCAGCCCGAGCGGGATAGGGTCCTCTGGAAACACCATATATTTT. Amino acids: CASSPSGIGSSGNTIYF. The genes are TRBV5-5 and TRBJ1-3; no clear D. This CDR3 spans 17 amino acids. Trimming pared 4 bases from V and 0 bases from J, leaving 17 bases between. Germline V lookup: CDR1 SGHKS, CDR2 YYEKEE (reference sequence).

V usage is TRBV15 and J usage is TRBJ2-1; no clear D gene. The germline V and J ends were trimmed by 0 bases and 12 bases, with 6 bases remaining between them. The CDR3 is 11 amino acids. Per the germline V gene, CDR1 is LNHNV and CDR2 is YYDKDF (reference sequence). The CDR3 spells CATSRERRQFF. For the CDR3, the DNA is TGTGCCACCAGCAGAGAACGACGGCAGTTCTTC.

This clonotype has only a few counts. The chain combines TRBV12-3 or TRBV12-4 with TRBJ2-2, with 8 bases aligning to TRBD1. J lost 7 bases, V lost 5 bases, and 12 bases had no gene match. The CDR3 has 16 amino acids. CDR3 sequence: CASSPQQGALIGELFF. The CDR3 bases are TGTGCCAGCAGTCCCCAGCAGGGGGCTTTGATCGGGGAGCTGTTTTTT.

This clonotype appeared a few times. The chain employs TRBV3-1 and TRBJ2-3; a possible D gene is TRBD1 (5 bases). The germline CDR1 and CDR2 sequences are LGHDT and YNNKEL (reference sequence). The CDR3 has 15 amino acids. Trimming left V 3 bases short and J 0 bases short, with 10 bases between. CDR3 residues: CASSHDSASTDTQYF. CDR3 DNA: TGTGCCAGCAGCCACGACAGTGCTAGCACAGATACGCAGTATTTT.

This clonotype was counted only a few times. The chain combines TRBV12-3 or TRBV12-4 with TRBJ1-5, with D possibly being TRBD1 (6 bases). The CDR3 is made up of 13 amino acids. V was pared by 7 bases and J by 4 bases, with 11 bases between. The CDR3 here is CASNSQGNQPQHF. DNA of the CDR3: TGTGCCAGCAACTCACAGGGTAATCAGCCCCAGCATTTT.

CDR3 protein: CASSEWGLGTGELFF. The CDR3 DNA follows: TGCGCCAGCAGTGAGTGGGGATTGGGTACCGGGGAGCTGTTTTTT. The rearrangement links TRBV10-2 to TRBJ2-2; D is unclear. The CDR3 consists of 15 residues. The germline V and J ends were trimmed by 1 base and 5 bases, with 11 bases remaining between them. CDR1 is WSHSY, CDR2 SAAADI, per germline.